Shown below are 19 T cell receptor beta chains from a single sample sequenced in a study of CXCR3 chemokines and chemotherapy response in bladder cancer (dated by TCRdb to between 2020 and 2023). Libraries were constructed by PCR. Sequencing used an Illumina HiSeq 2500. TCRdb reworked the public reads: Q25 trimming with fastp, MiXCR clone assembly, productive beta chains retained. A single entry per CDR3 protein holds the most common genes and DNA from its merged rows. The sample table shows some 1,000 distinct CDR3 sequences, and over 15% are seen once. Nearly 20% of the sample goes to the ten largest clones. Sampling was done from a patient whose treatment included neoadjuvant chemotherapy. The receptors stem from a human donor with bladder cancer that responded to neoadjuvant chemotherapy.

In this sample, this clonotype is large. The chain is built from TRBV6-1 and TRBJ1-2; D is possibly TRBD1 (6 bases). The CDR3 runs 15 residues. Germline CDR1 and CDR2: MNHNS and SASEGT. The V end lost 7 bases, the J end lost 5 bases, and 20 bases lay between the germline ends. This CDR3 reads CASNQRGGDGYGYTF. The CDR3 nucleotides read TGTGCCAGCAACCAAAGAGGGGGTGACGGGTATGGCTACACCTTC.

Turning to this clonotype: This sequence is one base from a far larger clone and is likely a read error. The genes are TRBV18 and TRBJ2-5; 9 bases agree with TRBD2. The germline CDR1 and CDR2 sequences are KGHSH and LQKENI. There are 15 residues in the CDR3. CDR3 residues: CASSTPGLASSQQYF. Here the CDR3 DNA reads TGTGCCAGCTCAACACCGGGACTAGCCTCCAGTCAGCAGTACTTC.

On this clonotype itself: A far larger clone is only one base removed, so a read error is likely. V usage is TRBV6-1 and J usage is TRBJ2-5, with TRBD2 matching over 8 bases. The trim removed 10 bases at V and 11 bases at J, leaving 24 bases unmatched. CDR1 is MNHNS and CDR2 is SASEGT in the germline V gene. The CDR3 spans 16 residues. The CDR3 region is CATNNLAGRVENEQYF. CDR3 sequence (DNA): TGTGCCACCAACAACTTAGCCGGGAGGGTCGAAAATGAGCAGTACTTC.

The rearrangement uses TRBV2 and TRBJ1-5; tentative D call: TRBD1 (6 bases). The V gene lost 6 bases and the J gene lost 7 bases, with 10 bases spanning the gap. The CDR3 length is 12 residues. From germline, CDR1 is SNHLY and CDR2 FYNNEI. CDR3 nucleotide sequence: TGTGCCAGCAGGACAGGAACACAGCCCCAGCATTTT. It specifies CASRTGTQPQHF.

This clonotype was seen a few times. The V gene is TRBV5-1, the J gene TRBJ1-5; D gene uncertain. There are 11 residues in the CDR3. Germline V gene sequence: CDR1 SGHRS, CDR2 YFSETQ. Trimming left V 3 bases short and J 6 bases short, with 4 bases between. The CDR3 DNA is TGCGCCAGCAGCTCCGGTCAGCCCCAGCATTTT. Its translation is CASSSGQPQHF.

This clonotype appeared many times. This chain links TRBV20-1 with TRBJ2-7, with 9 bases matching TRBD1. The CDR3 is 14 residues long. The germline gives CDR1 DFQATT, CDR2 SNEGSKA (reference sequence). V was pared by 4 bases and J by 6 bases, with 10 bases of the junction left unmatched. The CDR3, as DNA: TGCAGTGCTACAACCCGGGACAGGGCGGCCGAGCAGTACTTC. Protein product: CSATTRDRAAEQYF.

This clonotype is categorized as large. CDR3 in DNA: TGTGCCAGTTTCTCCCCGAAAGAGGAGACCCAGTACTTC. Translation gives CASFSPKEETQYF. The chain combines TRBV28 with TRBJ2-5; D not resolved. The CDR3 loop spans 13 amino acids. Germline loops: CDR1 MDHEN, CDR2 SYDVKM. V lost 9 bases to trimming and J lost 5 bases, with 16 bases between them.

This clonotype is termed medium-sized (0.01 to 0.1%). The chain is built from TRBV19 and TRBJ2-7; the match to TRBD1 covers 10 bases. The V segment lost 3 bases and the J segment 8 bases; nucleotides outside the gene matches: 7. CDR3 length: 14 residues. Germline CDR1 reads LNHDA; CDR2 reads SQIVND (reference sequence). The CDR3 nucleotides read TGTGCCAGTAGTATCAAAGGGACAGGGGTCCAGCAGTACTTC. Protein: CASSIKGTGVQQYF.

By sample fraction, this clonotype is large. CDR3 amino acids: CAISESEVVGNTIYF. As DNA, the CDR3 is TGTGCCATCAGTGAGTCTGAGGTTGTAGGAAACACCATATATTTT. This chain links TRBV10-3 with TRBJ1-3; D not resolved. The germline CDR1 and CDR2 sequences are ENHRY and SYGVKD. The CDR3 totals 15 residues. V shed 0 bases and J shed 4 bases, with 10 bases lying between them.

As regards this clonotype: Given a far larger clone just one base away, this is likely a sequencing read error. J is TRBJ2-3 and V is TRBV6-1; D remains unclear. Per the germline V gene, CDR1 is MNHNS and CDR2 is SASEGT. V gave up 3 bases and J gave up 1 base, with 11 bases separating them. CDR3 length: 15 amino acids. The CDR3 loop reads CASSEVRVGTDTQYF. The DNA of the CDR3 is TGTGCCAGCAGTGAGGTTCGGGTTGGCACAGATACGCAGTATTTT.

This clonotype is large within its sample. The rearrangement links TRBV6-1 to TRBJ2-7; no definite D call. Looked up from germline, CDR1 is MNHNS and CDR2 is SASEGT. Trimming stripped 1 base from V and 0 bases from J, with 10 bases between. CDR3 length: 15 residues. DNA for the CDR3: TGTGCCAGCAGTGAAGATCTCGGAAGCTCCTACGAGCAGTACTTC. The encoded protein is CASSEDLGSSYEQYF.

This clonotype is termed large. The V and J genes are TRBV6-1 and TRBJ2-5; D tentatively fits TRBD1 or TRBD2 (5 bases each). This CDR3 contains 15 residues. Germline values: CDR1 MNHNS, CDR2 SASEGT. Trimming shortened V by 5 bases and J by 7 bases, and 20 bases separated the two germline ends. The DNA of the CDR3 is TGTGCCAGCAGTAAGGCTATGGGGGATTTAGGGACCCAGTACTTC. This sequence encodes CASSKAMGDLGTQYF.

In this sample, this clonotype is medium-sized. The chain employs TRBV7-2 and TRBJ2-7; 8 bases are a match to TRBD2. The trim removed 5 bases at V and 3 bases at J, leaving 3 bases unmatched. CDR3 length equals 13 residues. Germline loops: CDR1 SGHTA, CDR2 FQGNSA. The CDR3 loop reads CASSPGGLYEQYF. The CDR3 region has the DNA TGTGCCAGCAGCCCGGGGGGGCTCTACGAGCAGTACTTC.

This clonotype ranks as large (0.1 to 1%). V gene TRBV6-6 combines with J gene TRBJ1-5; 7 positions match TRBD1. Trimming removed 8 bases from V and 0 bases from J; junction bases left unmatched: 16. The CDR3 has 18 amino acids. Germline V gives CDR1 MNHNY, CDR2 SVGAGI (reference sequence). CDR3 coding DNA: TGTGCCAGCCTACAGGGGCTGCCCCCGGACGGTAGCAATCAGCCCCAGCATTTT. This sequence encodes CASLQGLPPDGSNQPQHF.

This clonotype ranks as medium-sized (0.01 to 0.1%). The chain carries TRBV5-4 and TRBJ1-5; tentative D call: TRBD1 (5 bases). Trimming stripped 0 bases from V and 3 bases from J, with 10 bases between. The CDR3 is 15 residues long. CDR1 is SGHNT, CDR2 YYREEE, per germline (reference sequence). This CDR3 reads CASSLAGGDNQPQHF. The CDR3 DNA reads as TGTGCCAGCAGCTTGGCGGGGGGGGACAATCAGCCCCAGCATTTT. Full variable domain (rest looked up from reference TRBV5-4 and TRBJ1-5): ETGVTQSPTHLIKTRGQQVTLRCSSQSGHNTVSWYQQALGQGPQFIFQYYREEENGRGNFPPRFSGLQFPNYSSELNVNALELDDSALYLCASSLAGGDNQPQHFGDGTRLSIL.

The sample holds many counts of this clonotype. The gene calls are TRBV5-6 and TRBJ2-7, with 7 bases fitting TRBD2. J lost 2 bases, V lost 0 bases, and 11 bases had no gene match. The CDR3 length is 17 residues. The germline CDR1 and CDR2 sequences are SGHDT and YYEEEE. The CDR3 coding sequence is TGTGCCAGCAGCTTGGCTATTGCTAGCGGAGCCCCCTACGAGCAGTACTTC. This sequence encodes CASSLAIASGAPYEQYF.

By sample share, this clonotype is large. This chain links TRBV10-3 with TRBJ2-3; TRBD2 matches 8 bases. In germline, CDR1 is ENHRY, CDR2 SYGVKD. The CDR3 is 12 residues long. V was pared by 10 bases and J by 2 bases, with 2 bases of the junction left unmatched. The CDR3 sequence is CANSGNTDTQYF. CDR3 nucleotides: TGTGCCAATAGCGGGAACACAGATACGCAGTATTTT.

The chain joins TRBV6-1 to TRBJ2-7; D ambiguous. From germline, CDR1 is MNHNS and CDR2 SASEGT. V was clipped by 8 bases and J by 0 bases, with 14 bases between them. The CDR3 spans 14 residues. The CDR3 is CASEDLGSSYEQYF. CDR3 bases: TGTGCCAGCGAAGATCTCGGAAGCTCCTACGAGCAGTACTTC.

This clonotype is deemed large (0.1 to 1%). The CDR3 DNA reads as TGTGCCAGCAGTTACTCTACCTTGAGTCAAGAGACCCAGTACTTC. It yields the protein CASSYSTLSQETQYF. The chain carries TRBV6-5 and TRBJ2-5; unclear D gene. Per germline, CDR1 MNHEY and CDR2 SVGAGI. The CDR3 has 15 amino acids. Trimming left V 0 bases short and J 2 bases short, with 10 bases between.